Given below is one T cell receptor beta chain in context. Its antigen is not identified. The data belong to a study of cytomegalovirus exposure and HLA in healthy donors. General study findings and limits: Investigators reported 150 to 200 TCR beta chains as tied to cytomegalovirus.

The primer mix had 60 Vbeta and 13 Jbeta primers. The data were produced by immunoSEQ multiplex PCR, yet TCRdb's version contains in-frame clones alone and is incomplete. This table has about 83,000 clones, roughly 79% appearing once. Trimming stripped 5 bases from V and 3 bases from J, with 9 bases between. This CDR3 contains 12 residues. CDR1 and CDR2 from the germline V gene are SQVTM and ANQGSEA. The source is a woman between 25 and 40 years old in good health and CMV-seronegative. The sequenced sample was PBMCs. This chain joins TRBV29-1 and TRBJ2-3; maybe TRBD1 (5 bases). This CDR3 is CSVYRTTDTQYF. The CDR3 bases are TGCAGCGTTTACAGGACGACAGATACGCAGTATTTT.